This T cell receptor (beta chain) was recorded in a study of control samples from healthy donors and cancer patients. Trimming took off 4 bases at V and 8 bases at J, with 14 bases between the two ends. CDR3 length: 13 residues. Assay: immunoSEQ multiplex PCR; the TCRdb copy retains only in-frame clones and omits some. The sample lists 75,000 to 95,000 clones, approximately 95% occurring once. Source material: blood. This TCR came from a woman younger than 45 in good health. This chain joins TRBV12-3 or TRBV12-4 and TRBJ1-1; D is perhaps TRBD1 (5 bases). The chain's CDR3 is CASSSGGPMEAFF. The DNA of the CDR3 is TGTGCCAGCAGTTCTGGGGGACCTATGGAAGCTTTCTTT.